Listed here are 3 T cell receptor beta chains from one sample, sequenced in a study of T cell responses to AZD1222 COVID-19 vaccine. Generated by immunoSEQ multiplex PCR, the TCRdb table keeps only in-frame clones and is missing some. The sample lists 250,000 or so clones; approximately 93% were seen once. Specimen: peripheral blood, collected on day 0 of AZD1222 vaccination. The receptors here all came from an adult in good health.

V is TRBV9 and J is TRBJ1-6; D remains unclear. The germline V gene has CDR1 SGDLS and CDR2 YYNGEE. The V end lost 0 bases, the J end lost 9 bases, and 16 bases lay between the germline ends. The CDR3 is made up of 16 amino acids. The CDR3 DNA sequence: TGTGCCAGCAGCGTAGCGGGAGACGGGCGTTTTTCACCCCTCCACTTT. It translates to CASSVAGDGRFSPLHF.

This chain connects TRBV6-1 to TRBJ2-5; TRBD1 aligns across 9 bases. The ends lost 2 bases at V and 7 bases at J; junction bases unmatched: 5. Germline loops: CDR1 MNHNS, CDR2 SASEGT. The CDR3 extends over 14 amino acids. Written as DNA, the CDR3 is TGTGCCAGCAGTGAAAGGGACAGGGTGGTGACCCAGTACTTC. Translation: CASSERDRVVTQYF.

CDR3 nucleotide sequence: TGTGCCAGCAGTTTTGGTATACAAGAGACCCAGTACTTC. Translating it yields CASSFGIQETQYF. The V call is TRBV28, the J call TRBJ2-5; D call uncertain. Germline V gene sequence: CDR1 MDHEN, CDR2 SYDVKM. The V end lost 3 bases, the J end lost 2 bases, and 7 bases lay between the germline ends. CDR3 size: 13 residues.